This TCR beta chain was sequenced for a study of cytomegalovirus exposure and HLA in healthy donors. Study summary: Most genotyped donors, roughly 80% of about 400, had Caucasian-associated genetic ancestry. Study-wide results and caveats: The Asian-associated ancestry cluster reportedly had fewer N-insertions than the 666-donor mean in a later analysis.

The PCR employed 60 Vbeta primers together with 13 Jbeta primers. Sequenced by immunoSEQ multiplex PCR; TCRdb stores in-frame clones only, minus some. Counted here are approximately 89,000 clones, roughly 58% occurring once; the ten biggest clones make up around 5.5%. Details on this clone: Its antigen is unidentified.

CDR3 length: 13 amino acids. Per germline, CDR1 SGHRS and CDR2 YFSETQ. The junction had 5 bases not matched to a gene; V was cut back by 5 bases and J by 6 bases. The gene calls are TRBV5-1 and TRBJ2-7; 10 nucleotides line up with TRBD1. The TCR originated in a woman in her twenties or thirties in good health and CMV-seropositive. Sequenced material: PBMCs. CDR3 residues: CASRRTGGPEQYF. CDR3 in DNA: TGCGCCAGCAGAAGGACAGGGGGTCCCGAGCAGTACTTC.